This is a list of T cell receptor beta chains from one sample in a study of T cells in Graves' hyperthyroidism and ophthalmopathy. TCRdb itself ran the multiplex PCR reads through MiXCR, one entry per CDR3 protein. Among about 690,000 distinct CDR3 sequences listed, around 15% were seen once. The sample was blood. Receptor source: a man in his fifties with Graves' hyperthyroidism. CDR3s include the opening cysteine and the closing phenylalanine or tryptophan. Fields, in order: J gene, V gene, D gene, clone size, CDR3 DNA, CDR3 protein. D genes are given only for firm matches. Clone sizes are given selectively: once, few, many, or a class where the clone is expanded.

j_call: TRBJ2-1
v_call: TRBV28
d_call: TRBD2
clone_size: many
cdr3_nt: TGTGCCAGCAGTTATAGGGGACTAGCTGAGCAGTTCTTC
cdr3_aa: CASSYRGLAEQFF

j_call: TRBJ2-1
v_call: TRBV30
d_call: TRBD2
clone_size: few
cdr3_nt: TGTGCCTGGAGTCACCCGGGGCTAGCGGTGGGGAATGAGCAGTTCTTC
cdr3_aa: CAWSHPGLAVGNEQFF

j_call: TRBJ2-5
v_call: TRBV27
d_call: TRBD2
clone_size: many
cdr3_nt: TGTGCCAGCAGCGCCGGGACTAGGGGTGGAGAGACCCAGTACTTC
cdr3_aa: CASSAGTRGGETQYF

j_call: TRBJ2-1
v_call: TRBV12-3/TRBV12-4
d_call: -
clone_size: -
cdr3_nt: TGTGCCAGCAGTTTAAGGGGGATCCGCTCCTACAATGAGCAGTTCTTC
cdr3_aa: CASSLRGIRSYNEQFF

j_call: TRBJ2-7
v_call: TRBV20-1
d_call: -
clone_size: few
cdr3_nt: TGCAGTGCCTCCGCCCGGGACTTCCATTCTTACGAGCAGTACTTC
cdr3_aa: CSASARDFHSYEQYF

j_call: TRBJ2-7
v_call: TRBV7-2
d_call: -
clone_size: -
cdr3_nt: TGTGCCAGCAGCTGGGAAGCGGGTCAGGGCGAGCAGTACTTC
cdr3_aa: CASSWEAGQGEQYF

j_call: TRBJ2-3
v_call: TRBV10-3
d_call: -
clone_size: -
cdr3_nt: TGTGCCATCAGTGAGTCGACTTCTGGACTACACACAGATACGCAGTATTTT
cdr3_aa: CAISESTSGLHTDTQYF

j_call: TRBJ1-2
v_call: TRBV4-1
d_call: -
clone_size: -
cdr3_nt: TGCGCCAGCAGCCAAGCCCTTCGGGACCCCTCGCCCCTAACTCGGGGCTACACCTTC
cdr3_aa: CASSQALRDPSPLTRGYTF

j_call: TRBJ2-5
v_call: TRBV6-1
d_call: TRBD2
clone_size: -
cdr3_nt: TGTGCCAGCAATAAACTAGCGGGAGGGCCCGAATCCGAGACCCAGTACTTC
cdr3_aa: CASNKLAGGPESETQYF

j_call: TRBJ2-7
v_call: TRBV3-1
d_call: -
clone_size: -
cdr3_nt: TGTGCCAGCAGCCACCCTTGGACCTACGAGCAGTACTTC
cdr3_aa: CASSHPWTYEQYF

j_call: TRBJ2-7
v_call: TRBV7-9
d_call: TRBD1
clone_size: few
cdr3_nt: TGTGCCAGCAGCCCGGCCCGGGACAGGGGCTACGAGCAGTACTTC
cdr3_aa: CASSPARDRGYEQYF

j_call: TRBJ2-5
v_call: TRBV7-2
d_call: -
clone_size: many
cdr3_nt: TGTGCCAGCAGGGCGGACTCGGGGGTAGAGACCCAGTACTTC
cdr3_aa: CASRADSGVETQYF

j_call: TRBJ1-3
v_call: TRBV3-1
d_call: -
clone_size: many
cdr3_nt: TGTGCCAGCAGCCAAAGTTCGGGAAACACCATATATTTT
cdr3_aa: CASSQSSGNTIYF